This TCR beta chain emerged from a study of cytomegalovirus exposure and HLA in healthy donors. Overall study: Most donors, around 81% of a few hundred genotyped, fell in the Caucasian-associated ancestry cluster.

General observations from the study: For most subjects, TCR beta sequences were reported to predict HLA-A and HLA-B alleles with accuracy. In a later analysis, TCR beta V- and J-gene trimming was associated with a missense DCLRE1C variant. For most TCR beta V segments, an earlier analysis put the productive rate at about 90% or about 30% of the time.

From germline, CDR1 is LGHNA and CDR2 YSLEER. V was clipped by 0 bases and J by 0 bases, with 17 bases between them. The CDR3 length is 19 residues. PCR used 60 Vbeta primers and 13 Jbeta primers. The table came from immunoSEQ multiplex PCR; TCRdb's copy has only in-frame clones and leaves some out. The sample holds roughly 180,000 clones, 80% seen once. About this clone itself: Its antigen remains unidentified.

Sequencing used PBMCs. This clonotype was obtained from a woman in her twenties or thirties in good health and CMV-seronegative. The V gene is TRBV4-3, the J gene TRBJ1-4; D not resolved. The DNA for the CDR3 is TGCGCCAGCAGCCAAGAAGAGTTCGCGGGGATGGCAACTAATGAAAAACTGTTTTTT. This gives the protein CASSQEEFAGMATNEKLFF.